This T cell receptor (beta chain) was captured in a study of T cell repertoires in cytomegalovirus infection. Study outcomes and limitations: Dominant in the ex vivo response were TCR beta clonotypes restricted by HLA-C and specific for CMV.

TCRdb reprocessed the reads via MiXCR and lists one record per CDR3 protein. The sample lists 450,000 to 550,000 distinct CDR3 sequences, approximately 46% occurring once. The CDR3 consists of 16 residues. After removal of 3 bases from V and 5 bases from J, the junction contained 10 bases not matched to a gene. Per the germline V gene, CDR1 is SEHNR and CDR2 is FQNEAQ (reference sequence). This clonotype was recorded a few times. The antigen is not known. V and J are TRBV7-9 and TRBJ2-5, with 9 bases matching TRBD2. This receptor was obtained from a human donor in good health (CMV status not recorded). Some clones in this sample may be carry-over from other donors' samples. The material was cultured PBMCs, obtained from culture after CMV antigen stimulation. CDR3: CASSFGLAGSRETQYF. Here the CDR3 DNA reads TGTGCCAGCAGCTTTGGCCTAGCGGGGTCCCGGGAGACCCAGTACTTC.